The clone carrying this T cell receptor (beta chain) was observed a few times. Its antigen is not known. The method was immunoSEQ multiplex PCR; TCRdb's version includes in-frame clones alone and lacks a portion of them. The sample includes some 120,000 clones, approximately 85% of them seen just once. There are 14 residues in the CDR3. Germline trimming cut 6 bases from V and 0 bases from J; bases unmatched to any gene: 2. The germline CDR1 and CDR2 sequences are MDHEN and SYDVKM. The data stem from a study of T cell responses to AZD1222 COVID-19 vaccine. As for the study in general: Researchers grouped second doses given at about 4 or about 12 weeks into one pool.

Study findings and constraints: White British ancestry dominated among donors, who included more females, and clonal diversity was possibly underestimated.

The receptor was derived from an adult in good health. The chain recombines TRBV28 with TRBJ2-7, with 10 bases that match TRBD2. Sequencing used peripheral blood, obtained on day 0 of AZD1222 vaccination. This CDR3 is CASSKRGGSYEQYF. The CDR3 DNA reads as TGTGCCAGCAGCAAGCGGGGGGGCTCCTACGAGCAGTACTTC.